This T cell receptor (beta chain) was found in a study of T cells in Graves' hyperthyroidism and ophthalmopathy (dated by TCRdb to the late 2010s). In the study overall: Peripheral blood samples were taken at the time of initial diagnosis, prior to any treatment. A discovery cohort of about a hundred patients, 43 with Graves' ophthalmopathy and about 58 with stable Graves' hyperthyroidism, was used to find distinguishing TCR V-J signatures. The approximately 90 discovery patients were divided at random into training and test sets in a 7:3 ratio. In addition, the study compared T-cell repertoires in thyroid tissue and in blood from about six Graves' hyperthyroidism patients. TCR Vbeta CDR3 sequencing of approximately 140 peripheral blood samples (about 45 ophthalmopathy, roughly 72 hyperthyroidism and around 17 progressor patients) is reported in the paper. An independent validation cohort of under 20 hyperthyroidism patients and 15 or so patients who later progressed to ophthalmopathy tested prospective prediction of ophthalmopathy. After sampling, hyperthyroidism patients received methimazole starting at 30 mg daily, and ophthalmopathy patients received high-dose intravenous methylprednisolone. The paper's findings and limits, for the study overall: Sample size was not statistically predetermined, and investigators were not blinded to group allocation. Blood samples also contained most of the expanded thyroid clonotypes (frequency above 0.001), which suggests that blood repertoires may reflect thyroid immune responses. A model built on a 13 V-J signature distinguished ophthalmopathy from stable hyperthyroidism, reaching about 88% sensitivity and 81% to 83% specificity in cross-validation and 80%/75% in testing. In validation, progression to ophthalmopathy was predicted by the model with 70.59% sensitivity and 72.22% specificity, a median of roughly six months before onset.

Amplification of TCR beta CDR3 regions was carried out from RNA transcripts. For the first round of RT-PCR on the TCR CDR3, the HTBI primer set was used together with the Qiagen OneStep RT-PCR kit. Libraries were constructed in a second round of multiplex PCR, after which size selection and purification were carried out. Libraries were sequenced paired-end with 100 bp reads on an Illumina HiSeq2000. In the authors' own workflow: SOAPnuke was used to process the raw data, throwing out any read that contained adapters or uncalled bases, had a mean Phred below 15, or lacked an exact constant-primer or identifier match. COPE v1.2.5 was used to merge the high-quality paired reads, and each unique nucleotide sequence was defined as a clonotype. Clonotypes were aligned to IMGT TRBV, TRBD and TRBJ reference segments using MiTCR v1.1. Analysis was restricted to V-J combinations with a frequency above 0.0001, which covered 99.2% of repertoires. The TCS score was defined as F50 (clonal expansion) divided by E x V (chaos), with BLOSUM62-based TCRdist calculated between CDR3 peptides within each V-J. Welch's t-statistics and random forest reduced 450 to 600 V-J features to 13, which were used in a naive Bayes classifier (R e1071). The public reads were run again by TCRdb, first through fastp at Q25 and then through MiXCR, and only productive beta chains were kept. Identical CDR3 proteins give one entry, which carries the most common genes and DNA. None of the V and J calls come from the authors' own analysis; TCRdb made them. A total of about 340,000 distinct CDR3 sequences appear in this sample, 21% of them only once. The ten largest clones take up less than 65% of the sample.

Stable Graves' hyperthyroidism was defined as the absence of progression to ophthalmopathy over 18 months of follow-up. The hyperthyroidism patients were between 18 and 65 years old and newly diagnosed, with a disease duration of less than 2 months. Exclusion was applied to patients with uncontrolled infections, other autoimmune diseases, pregnancy or lactation. Diagnoses were established on the basis of clinical symptoms, serum thyroxine and TRAb, thyroid ultrasound, and orbital computed tomography. PBMCs were isolated from about 9.2 ml of fresh peripheral blood by Ficoll-Paque density gradient centrifugation. Trizol reagent was used to extract total RNA, and RNA quality was then checked on an Agilent 2100 Bioanalyzer. A few counts support this clonotype. Its binding antigen is unknown. No much larger clone exists at a distance of one base, and base qualities are not known. CDR1 and CDR2 were assigned from the germline V gene as SGHTA and FQGNSA. From cysteine to phenylalanine, the CDR3 is 15 amino acids long. Only the CDR3 region is kept as DNA, spanning 45 bases read in frame from base 1. Unmatched junction bases come to 6, with V trimmed by 7 bases and J by 0 bases.

The chain links TRBV7-2 with TRBJ1-5, and TRBD1 matches 7 of the central bases. The sequenced sample consisted of blood. The origin of this receptor is a woman between 45 and 65 years old with Graves' hyperthyroidism. In nucleotide form, the sequence is TGTGCCAGCAAGATCACAGGGGTTAGCAATCAGCCCCAGCATTTT. It translates as CASKITGVSNQPQHF.